What follows describes a single T cell receptor beta chain. Generated by immunoSEQ multiplex PCR, the TCRdb table keeps only in-frame clones and is missing some. The table lists under 65,000 clones, roughly 88% of them singletons. The unexposed donors gave CD4+ T cells in 2011-2018, prior to COVID-19. The CDR3 sequence is 14 residues long. V gave up 9 bases and J gave up 4 bases; unmatched junction bases: 9. The V gene's germline CDR1 is MNHEY and CDR2 SVGAGI. These data belong to a study of CD4 T cells in relation to SARS-CoV-2 and coronaviruses. The receptor's source is a human donor in good health. The J gene is TRBJ2-3, the V gene TRBV6-5; 8 nucleotides align to TRBD1. The sequenced sample consisted of memory CD4+ T cells from PBMCs. In DNA form, the CDR3 reads TGTGCCAGTCTGGAAGCAGGGGGCTCAGATACGCAGTATTTT. Protein product: CASLEAGGSDTQYF.